The present entry profiles one T cell receptor beta chain with its context. The method was immunoSEQ multiplex PCR; TCRdb's version includes in-frame clones alone and lacks a portion of them. The sample holds several thousand clones, 75% to 90% seen once. Germline V CDR1 and CDR2: MNHEY, SVGAGI. The ends were cut back, 10 bases at V and 8 bases at J, with 9 bases in the middle. This CDR3 has 11 amino acids. The sample's time point: 2014-2015 season, 7 days after vaccination. Sorted cTfh were non-naive CD4+CXCR5+PD-1+, either ICOS+CD38+ or ICOS-CD38-. The sample originates from a study of follicular helper T cells after annual influenza vaccination.

J is TRBJ1-6 and V is TRBV6-5; possible D gene TRBD1, 6 bases. The sequence was obtained from an adult who received the influenza vaccine. Sample: CXCR5+ CD38- circulating T follicular helper cells from blood, taken 7 days after influenza vaccination. Subset: circulating Tfh, non-naive CD4+CXCR5+PD-1+ (ICOS+CD38+ or ICOS-CD38-). Here the CDR3 DNA reads TGTGCCACAGGGGAGCATTCACCCCTCCACTTT. This encodes CATGEHSPLHF.